The present TCR beta chain was sequenced within a study of brain T cells in children with intractable seizures. Study-wide results and caveats: Clones missing pre-surgery may reflect undersampling of that blood sample.

Clones were read by immunoSEQ multiplex PCR, and TCRdb kept only the in-frame ones, dropping some. The sample has about 110,000 clones, 94% seen once. Notes on this clone: The antigen is undetermined.

The CDR3 consists of 15 residues. Trimming cost V 7 bases and J 3 bases, with 19 bases left between them. Germline CDR1 SNHLY, CDR2 FYNNEI. Only cases whose brain tissue showed the highest T cell transcript signatures were sequenced. Pre-surgery treatment included at least one anti-epileptic drug. The sequencing here drew on peripheral blood, taken at surgery. The rearrangement joins TRBV2 to TRBJ2-7; perhaps TRBD2 as D (6 bases). The receptor's source is a boy under three years old with hemimegalencephaly and intractable seizures. The CDR3 loop reads CASTPPRDWIYEQYF. In DNA form, the CDR3 reads TGTGCCAGCACTCCCCCCCGGGACTGGATCTACGAGCAGTACTTC.